These 4 T cell receptor beta chains were all obtained from the same sample, sequenced in a study of cytomegalovirus exposure and HLA in healthy donors. PCR used 60 Vbeta primers and 13 Jbeta primers. The repertoire was sequenced with immunoSEQ multiplex PCR; TCRdb's copy has only in-frame clones and lacks some. This sample has 190,000 or so clones, with around three quarters found just once. Sequencing was performed on PBMCs. All receptors come from a boy aged 10-17 years in good health and CMV-seronegative.

Concerning this clone: The junction differs from germline at one of its ends, possibly a read error. CDR3 bases: TGTTCCAGCAGCTTGGGGACTAGCGGGAGGGCCCGGGAGACGCAGTATTTT. Protein: CSSSLGTSGRARETQYF. The chain is built from TRBV7-9 and TRBJ2-3, with TRBD2 matching over 16 bases. Germline V gene sequence: CDR1 SEHNR, CDR2 FQNEAQ (reference sequence). The CDR3 contains 17 residues.

The V call is TRBV7-3, the J call TRBJ2-2; a possible D gene is TRBD2 (5 bases). Germline CDR1 SGHTA, CDR2 FQGTGA. The CDR3 is made up of 18 amino acids. The germline V and J ends were trimmed by 4 bases and 6 bases, with 24 bases remaining between them. The CDR3 DNA follows: TGTGCCAGCAGCTCGTATCTAGGGCGGGCGCTAGCCGCCGGGGAGCTGTTTTTT. This gives the protein CASSSYLGRALAAGELFF. Filled out from reference TRBV7-3 and TRBJ2-2, the complete variable domain reads GAGVSQTPSNKVTEKGKYVELRCDPISGHTALYWYRQSLGQGPEFLIYFQGTGAADDSGLPNDRFFAVRPEGSVSTLKIQRTERGDSAVYLCASSSYLGRALAAGELFFGEGSRLTVL.

Worth noting for this clone: Other DNA sequences from this sample encode an identical CDR3 as well. This sequence joins TRBV2 and TRBJ2-7, with D perhaps matching TRBD2 (5 bases). The CDR3 covers 13 residues. The germline CDR1 and CDR2 sequences are SNHLY and FYNNEI. V gave up 8 bases and J gave up 0 bases, with 11 bases separating them. CDR3 bases: TGTGCCAGCCAGGCGGGCCGCTCCTACGAGCAGTACTTC. Protein: CASQAGRSYEQYF.

The chain has TRBV11-2 and TRBJ2-3; TRBD2 agrees at 10 bases. In germline, CDR1 is SGHAT, CDR2 FQNNGV. The CDR3 length is 17 residues. Trimming took 0 bases from V and 4 from J; bases not matched to a gene: 7. DNA of the CDR3: TGTGCCAGCAGCTTAGACCTAGCGGGAGCGGGCGCAGATACGCAGTATTTT. Amino acid sequence: CASSLDLAGAGADTQYF.